The 17 T cell receptor beta chains reported below all come from one sample, sequenced in a study of blood T cell repertoires in COVID-19. The data were produced by immunoSEQ multiplex PCR, yet TCRdb's version contains in-frame clones alone and is incomplete. The table lists approximately 38,000 clones, about 86% of them singletons, with around 4.9% in the top ten. Sequenced input: peripheral blood. The receptors here all came from a woman aged 70-85 years with active COVID-19.

This clone was counted a single time. The chain is built from TRBV30 and TRBJ2-7, with TRBD1 matching 11 bases. Trimming cost V 5 bases and J 5 bases; bases outside gene matches: 2. The CDR3 spans 12 residues. Germline CDR1 and CDR2: GTSNPN and SVGIG (reference sequence). The CDR3 DNA sequence: TGTGCCTGGGGGACAGGGGGGGACGAGCAGTACTTC. Translation: CAWGTGGDEQYF.

This clone was recorded a few times. V and J are TRBV10-3 and TRBJ1-2; D is unresolved. V was shortened by 2 bases and J by 8 bases, with 12 bases between the two germline ends. CDR3 length: 13 amino acids. The V gene's germline CDR1 is ENHRY and CDR2 SYGVKD. CDR3 sequence reads: CAISESGSGGYTF. CDR3 nucleotides: TGTGCCATCAGTGAGAGTGGGTCGGGGGGCTACACCTTC.

The chain has TRBV4-3 and TRBJ1-2; weak D call: TRBD1 (6 bases). The CDR3 contains 16 residues. The V gene lost 0 bases and the J gene lost 8 bases, with 19 bases spanning the gap. Germline CDR1 and CDR2: LGHNA and YSLEER. The CDR3 nucleotides are TGCGCCAGCAGCCAAGATCAGTCGGGGGGCGGGAGAGGCTACACCTTC. It yields the protein CASSQDQSGGGRGYTF.

The table lists this clone with a few counts. CDR3 sequence reads: CASSLGGNSPLHF. As DNA, the CDR3 is TGTGCCAGCAGCTTAGGAGGAAATTCACCCCTCCACTTT. The chain employs TRBV7-9 and TRBJ1-6; unclear D gene. The V and J ends lost 1 base and 7 bases respectively, with 5 bases between them. The CDR3 sequence is 13 residues long. Germline V lookup: CDR1 SEHNR, CDR2 FQNEAQ (reference sequence).

The chain couples TRBV6-1 to TRBJ2-3; TRBD2 is a possible D gene (6 bases). Trimming pared 3 bases from V and 4 bases from J, leaving 14 bases between. The CDR3 is made up of 15 amino acids. CDR1 and CDR2 (germline): MNHNS, SASEGT. The CDR3 region is CASSEGGSLADTQYF. DNA for the CDR3: TGTGCCAGCAGTGAGGGGGGTTCCTTAGCAGATACGCAGTATTTT.

The chain combines TRBV12-3 or TRBV12-4 with TRBJ2-1; 8 positions match TRBD1. There are 13 residues in the CDR3. J gave up 5 bases and V 7 bases, and 4 bases lay outside the gene matches. This CDR3 reads CASTQGANNEQFF. Written as DNA, the CDR3 is TGTGCCAGCACCCAGGGGGCTAACAATGAGCAGTTCTTC.

V is TRBV13 and J is TRBJ1-3; 7 bases are a match to TRBD1. Germline loops: CDR1 PRHDT, CDR2 FYEKMQ (reference sequence). V was clipped by 2 bases and J by 2 bases; unmatched bases: 6. CDR3 length equals 16 residues. The CDR3 DNA reads as TGTGCCAGCAGCTTAAGCCTCCAGGGGGCTGGAAACACCATATATTTT. Protein: CASSLSLQGAGNTIYF.

The V gene is TRBV5-1, the J gene TRBJ1-1, with D tentatively TRBD1 (5 bases). The CDR3 consists of 14 residues. The ends were cut back, 1 base at V and 0 bases at J, with 7 bases in the middle. The germline gives CDR1 SGHRS, CDR2 YFSETQ. The CDR3 is CASSLFRVNTEAFF. In DNA form, the CDR3 reads TGCGCCAGCAGCTTGTTCAGGGTGAACACTGAAGCTTTCTTT.

The V call is TRBV5-5, the J call TRBJ1-6, with 8 bases fitting TRBD1. The V gene end was trimmed by 4 bases and the J gene end by 6 bases; junction bases not matched to a gene: 6. The germline gives CDR1 SGHKS, CDR2 YYEKEE (reference sequence). The CDR3 has 15 residues. Written as DNA, the CDR3 is TGTGCCAGCAGCCACGGGGACAGGAGTAATTCACCCCTCCACTTT. This gives the protein CASSHGDRSNSPLHF.

The chain recombines TRBV30 with TRBJ1-1; a possible D gene is TRBD1 (6 bases). Trimming left V 4 bases short and J 2 bases short, with 11 bases between. The length of the CDR3 is 13 residues. Germline lookup yields CDR1 GTSNPN and CDR2 SVGIG (reference sequence). The DNA for the CDR3 is TGTGCCTGGAACCTGGGGGCCAACACTGAAGCTTTCTTT. Translating gives CAWNLGANTEAFF.

The J gene is TRBJ2-5, the V gene TRBV27; 10 bases match TRBD2. The CDR3 consists of 15 residues. Germline-derived CDR1 and CDR2 are MNHEY and SMNVEV (reference sequence). J gave up 5 bases and V 8 bases, and 11 bases lay outside the gene matches. CDR3 nucleotide sequence: TGTGCCAGCGGGGAGCGGGGGGGCGTCCTGGAGACCCAGTACTTC. Its protein is CASGERGGVLETQYF.

The chain carries TRBV19 and TRBJ1-5, with D possibly being TRBD1 (5 bases). Trimming cost V 6 bases and J 6 bases, with 18 bases left between them. The germline V gene has CDR1 LNHDA and CDR2 SQIVND (reference sequence). CDR3 size: 15 residues. CDR3 bases: TGTGCCAGTAGAAACCAGCGGAGGGGCATTCAGCCCCAGCATTTT. It is translated as CASRNQRRGIQPQHF.

The rearrangement uses TRBV18 and TRBJ1-5, with a weak D call TRBD1 (5 bases). The CDR3 is 15 amino acids. The germline CDR1 and CDR2 sequences are KGHSH and LQKENI. V lost 2 bases and J lost 1, with 9 bases in between. CDR3 loop: CASSPGGGSNQPQHF. CDR3 sequence (DNA): TGTGCCAGCTCACCAGGGGGAGGGAGCAATCAGCCCCAGCATTTT.

The V gene is TRBV7-9, the J gene TRBJ2-7; TRBD1 matches at 8 bases. Trimming cost V 5 bases and J 0 bases; bases outside gene matches: 6. Germline CDR1 and CDR2: SEHNR and FQNEAQ (reference sequence). CDR3 length: 15 amino acids. In DNA form, the CDR3 reads TGTGCCAGCAGCCGGGGTGGGACAGGCTCCTACGAGCAGTACTTC. It encodes CASSRGGTGSYEQYF.

This chain connects TRBV5-1 to TRBJ2-5; 9 nucleotides agree with TRBD2. The CDR3 sequence is 14 residues long. Germline trimming cut 5 bases from V and 1 base from J; bases unmatched to any gene: 3. Per the germline V gene, CDR1 is SGHRS and CDR2 is YFSETQ. Here the CDR3 reads CASRSTSGQETQYF. CDR3 DNA sequence: TGCGCCAGCAGATCGACTAGCGGCCAAGAGACCCAGTACTTC. The entire variable domain, with the rest obtained from reference TRBV5-1 and TRBJ2-5, is as follows: KAGVTQTPRYLIKTRGQQVTLSCSPISGHRSVSWYQQTPGQGLQFLFEYFSETQRNKGNFPGRFSGRQFSNSRSEMNVSTLELGDSALYLCASRSTSGQETQYFGPGTRLLVL.

This sequence joins TRBV10-3 and TRBJ1-2; TRBD1 matches at 8 bases. V shed 6 bases and J 6 bases; nucleotides not matched to a gene: 0. Per the germline V gene, CDR1 is ENHRY and CDR2 is SYGVKD. This CDR3 is built from 11 residues. CDR3 sequence reads: CAIRDRDGYTF. In DNA, the CDR3 is TGTGCCATCAGGGACAGGGATGGCTACACCTTC.

CDR3 nucleotides: TGCAGCGTTGTGGGCCGGGACAGGGTTTCCTACGAGCAGTACTTC. Encoded protein: CSVVGRDRVSYEQYF. This chain links TRBV29-1 with TRBJ2-7; TRBD1 matches at 9 bases. CDR3 length: 15 residues. Germline values: CDR1 SQVTM, CDR2 ANQGSEA. Trimming took 4 bases from V and 1 from J; bases not matched to a gene: 8.